The 12 T cell receptor beta chains presented below share a single source sample, sequenced in a study of blood T cell repertoires in COVID-19. The assay was immunoSEQ multiplex PCR, and TCRdb's table has in-frame clones only and misses some. The table shows about 80,000 clones, with less than 85% occurring only once. The sample comprised peripheral blood. These receptors came from a man between 65 and 80 years old with active or convalescent COVID-19.

There are a few counts of this clone. The chain couples TRBV3-1 (or the pseudogene TRBV3-2) to TRBJ2-2; 8 positions match TRBD2. With V trimmed by 3 bases and J by 4 bases, 4 bases remained unmatched. Germline CDR1 and CDR2: LGHDT and YNNKEL (reference sequence). CDR3 size: 15 residues. The CDR3 bases are TGTGCCAGCAGCCACGGGGGGGTAATCACCGGGGAGCTGTTTTTT. It translates to CASSHGGVITGELFF.

This clone showed up just once. This rearrangement joins TRBV18 to TRBJ1-1; 10 positions agree with TRBD1. The CDR3 runs to 13 residues. Germline trimming cut 2 bases from V and 6 bases from J; bases unmatched to any gene: 0. Germline-derived CDR1 and CDR2 are KGHSH and LQKENI. In DNA, the CDR3 is TGTGCCAGCTCACCAGGGACAGGGGCTGAAGCTTTCTTT. Its translation is CASSPGTGAEAFF.

The gene calls are TRBV5-1 and TRBJ2-5, with 7 positions matching TRBD1. The CDR3 length is 14 residues. CDR1 and CDR2 (germline): SGHRS, YFSETQ. The junction had 5 bases not matched to a gene; V was cut back by 3 bases and J by 3 bases. The CDR3 coding sequence is TGCGCCAGCAGCTCGGGACAGCAAGAAGAGACCCAGTACTTC. Its translation: CASSSGQQEETQYF.

This chain uses TRBV5-4 with TRBJ2-7, with TRBD1 as a possible D gene (6 bases). The CDR3 extends over 13 amino acids. In germline, CDR1 is SGHNT, CDR2 YYREEE (reference sequence). Trimming shortened V by 0 bases and J by 6 bases, and 10 bases separated the two germline ends. The CDR3 bases are TGTGCCAGCAGCTTGGGACAGGAGGTCGAGCAGTACTTC. Encoded protein: CASSLGQEVEQYF.

This chain uses TRBV5-6 with TRBJ2-7, with 10 bases aligning to TRBD1. With 4 bases clipped from V and 3 bases from J, the junction kept 4 bases outside the gene matches. The germline CDR1 and CDR2 sequences are SGHDT and YYEEEE. The CDR3 length is 14 residues. This CDR3 is CASSLRDRGYEQYF. The CDR3 DNA is TGTGCCAGCAGCCTCCGGGACAGGGGCTACGAGCAGTACTTC.

This clone was recorded a few times. V gene TRBV6-6 combines with J gene TRBJ1-2; D gene ambiguous. The CDR3 is 14 residues long. V was clipped by 4 bases and J by 6 bases, with 15 bases between them. CDR1 and CDR2 (germline): MNHNY, SVGAGI (reference sequence). CDR3 protein: CASSLRQVSDGYTF. The CDR3 bases are TGTGCCAGCAGTTTGCGTCAGGTATCGGATGGCTACACCTTC.

This sequence joins TRBV5-4 and TRBJ2-5, with 9 bases aligning to TRBD1. CDR1 is SGHNT and CDR2 is YYREEE in the germline V gene (reference sequence). After removal of 3 bases from V and 1 base from J, the junction contained 10 bases not matched to a gene. CDR3 length: 17 residues. CDR3 loop: CASSSRDRVKLQETQYF. DNA for the CDR3: TGTGCCAGCAGCTCGAGGGACAGGGTGAAGCTCCAAGAGACCCAGTACTTC.

Only one count was recorded for this clone. The rearrangement links TRBV5-1 to TRBJ1-1, with D possibly matching TRBD1 (6 bases). Trimming removed 3 bases at V and 2 bases at J, with 14 bases between. There are 15 residues in the CDR3. Germline CDR1 and CDR2: SGHRS and YFSETQ. The CDR3 spells CASSSLTGVNTEAFF. For the CDR3, the DNA is TGCGCCAGCAGCTCCCTGACAGGAGTCAACACTGAAGCTTTCTTT.

The genes are TRBV28 and TRBJ1-1, with TRBD1 matching over 9 bases. V was clipped by 3 bases and J by 11 bases; unmatched bases: 7. In germline, CDR1 is MDHEN, CDR2 SYDVKM. The CDR3 sequence is 13 residues long. The CDR3 region is CASSFLQGALAFF. CDR3 coding DNA: TGTGCCAGCAGTTTTCTACAGGGGGCATTGGCTTTCTTT.

The chain links TRBV19 to TRBJ1-1; no reliable D call. Per the germline V gene, CDR1 is LNHDA and CDR2 is SQIVND (reference sequence). This CDR3 spans 14 amino acids. The germline V and J ends were trimmed by 5 bases and 6 bases, with 16 bases remaining between them. The DNA of the CDR3 is TGTGCCAGTAGTCCCCCAGGACTTAGTGCTGAAGCTTTCTTT. It translates to CASSPPGLSAEAFF.

Worth noting for this clone: A single base separates this from a much larger clone, so it may be a read error. Other DNA sequences of this sample code for an identical CDR3. This sequence joins TRBV28 and TRBJ2-7; D remains unclear. Germline V gene lookup returns CDR1 MDHEN and CDR2 SYDVKM. V was trimmed by 4 bases and J by 3 bases, leaving 10 bases between them. This CDR3 is built from 13 residues. The DNA for the CDR3 is TGTGCCAGCAGTTCCCCTCCCCTCTACGAGCAGTACTTC. Translated: CASSSPPLYEQYF.

This rearrangement joins TRBV7-9 to TRBJ2-2, with a tentative D call TRBD1 (5 bases). V was trimmed by 3 bases and J by 5 bases, leaving 7 bases between them. The CDR3 runs 13 residues. Germline V CDR1 and CDR2: SEHNR, FQNEAQ (reference sequence). CDR3 region: CASSLKGTGELFF. The CDR3, as DNA: TGTGCCAGCAGCTTGAAGGGGACCGGGGAGCTGTTTTTT.